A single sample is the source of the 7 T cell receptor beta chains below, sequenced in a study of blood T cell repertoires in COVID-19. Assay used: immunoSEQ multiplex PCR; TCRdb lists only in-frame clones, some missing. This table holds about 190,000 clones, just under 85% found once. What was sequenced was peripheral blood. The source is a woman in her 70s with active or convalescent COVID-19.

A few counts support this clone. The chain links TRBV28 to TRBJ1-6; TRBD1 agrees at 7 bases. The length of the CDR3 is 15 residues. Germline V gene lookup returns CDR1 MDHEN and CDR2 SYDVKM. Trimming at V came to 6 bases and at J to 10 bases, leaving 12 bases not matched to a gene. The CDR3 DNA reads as TGTGCCAGCAGCTCCGGGACAGTGGGGGACTCACCCCTCCACTTT. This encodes CASSSGTVGDSPLHF. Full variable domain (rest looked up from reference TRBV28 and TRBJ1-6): DVKVTQSSRYLVKRTGEKVFLECVQDMDHENMFWYRQDPGLGLRLIYFSYDVKMKEKGDIPEGYSVSREKKERFSLILESASTNQTSMYLCASSSGTVGDSPLHFGNGTRLTVT.

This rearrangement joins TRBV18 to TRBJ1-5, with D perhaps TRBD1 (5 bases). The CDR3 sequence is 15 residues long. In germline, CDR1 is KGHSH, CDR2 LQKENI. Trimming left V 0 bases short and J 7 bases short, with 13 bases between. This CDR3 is CASSPPPGEGQPQHF. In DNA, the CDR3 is TGTGCCAGCTCACCACCGCCGGGGGAAGGACAGCCCCAGCATTTT.

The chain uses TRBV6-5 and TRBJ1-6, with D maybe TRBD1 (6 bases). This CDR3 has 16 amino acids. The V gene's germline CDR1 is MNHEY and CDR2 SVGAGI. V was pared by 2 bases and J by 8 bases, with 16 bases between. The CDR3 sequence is CASSYRAGGSDSPLHF. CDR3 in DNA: TGTGCCAGCAGTTACCGGGCTGGGGGCTCGGATTCACCCCTCCACTTT.

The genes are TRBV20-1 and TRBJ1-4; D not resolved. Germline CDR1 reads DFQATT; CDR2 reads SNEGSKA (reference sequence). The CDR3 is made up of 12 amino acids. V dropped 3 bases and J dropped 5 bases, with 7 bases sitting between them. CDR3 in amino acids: CSASGANEKLFF. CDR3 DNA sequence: TGCAGTGCTAGTGGCGCCAATGAAAAACTGTTTTTT.

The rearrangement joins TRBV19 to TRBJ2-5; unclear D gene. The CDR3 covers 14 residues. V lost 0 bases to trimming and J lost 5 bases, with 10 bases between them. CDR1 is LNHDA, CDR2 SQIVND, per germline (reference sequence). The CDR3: CASSIDAVRETQYF. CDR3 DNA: TGTGCCAGTAGTATAGACGCGGTACGGGAGACCCAGTACTTC.

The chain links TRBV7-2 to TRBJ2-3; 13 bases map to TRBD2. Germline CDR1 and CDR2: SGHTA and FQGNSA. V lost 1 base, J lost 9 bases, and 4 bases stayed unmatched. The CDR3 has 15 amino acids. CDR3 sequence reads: CASSLGTSGSLTQYF. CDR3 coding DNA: TGTGCCAGCAGCTTAGGGACTAGCGGGAGTTTGACGCAGTATTTT.

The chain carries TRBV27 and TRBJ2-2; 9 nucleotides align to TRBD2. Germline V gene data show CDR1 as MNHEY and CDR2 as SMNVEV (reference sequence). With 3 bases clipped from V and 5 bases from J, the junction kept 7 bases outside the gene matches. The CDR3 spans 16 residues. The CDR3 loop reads CASSFSGTSRTGELFF. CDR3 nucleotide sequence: TGTGCCAGCAGTTTTTCCGGGACTAGCCGAACCGGGGAGCTGTTTTTT.